The subject of this entry is one T cell receptor beta chain. Its matching antigen is unknown. The data were taken from a study of CD8+ T cells in alopecia areata. Study overall: A regimen of oral tofacitinib, 5 to 10 mg twice daily, was given to treated patients.

The treatment is: oral pan-JAK inhibitor, 5-10 mg twice daily. Lesional scalp punch biopsies and peripheral blood were collected from alopecia areata patients. V was pared by 0 bases and J by 1 base, with 9 bases between. This CDR3 is built from 14 residues. Germline V gives CDR1 GTSNPN, CDR2 SVGIG (reference sequence). cDNA reverse transcribed from extracted RNA served as the sequencing template. TCRdb's table, derived via immunoSEQ multiplex PCR, lists solely in-frame clones and lacks some. The table includes hundreds of thousands of clones, roughly 50% detected once. Study-wide findings and caveats: Expanded CD8+ clones among the top 100, and scalp clonality, were significantly decreased by tofacitinib. It was observed that many expanded lesional clones persisted in scalp and blood during tofacitinib.

This sample comprised CD4+ T cells sorted from blood, obtained at week 24, from a patient treated with tofacitinib. The chain is built from TRBV30 and TRBJ1-1; no clear D gene. This sequence originates from a human donor with alopecia areata. DNA for the CDR3: TGTGCCTGGAGTGTAAGGGCTGGGAACACTGAAGCTTTCTTT. Amino acid sequence: CAWSVRAGNTEAFF.